This T cell receptor (beta chain) was sequenced during a study of blood T cell repertoires in COVID-19. Study overall: There were acute and convalescent COVID-19 samples, and they came from the United States, Italy and Spain. PBMCs, B-cell-depleted T cells, or T cells provided the cDNA or gDNA that made up the material.

Authors' methods: Estimation of nucleated cell counts was performed using reference gene primer amplification. Clones were sequenced by immunoSEQ multiplex PCR, and TCRdb holds only the in-frame ones, with some missing. Clonal size and the V and J genes are those of that table, whereas D and trimming came from the DNA. The data show some 85,000 clones, 89% seen once. CDR3 length: 13 residues. Trimming took 4 bases from V and 8 from J; bases not matched to a gene: 1. The germline V gene has CDR1 SNHLY and CDR2 FYNNEI. Sequencing used peripheral blood. This sequence joins TRBV2 and TRBJ2-1, with 11 nucleotides matching TRBD2. The source of this sequence is a man aged 45 to 65 with acute or convalescent COVID-19. The CDR3 sequence: CASSGLAGYEQFF. The CDR3 coding sequence is TGTGCCAGCAGTGGACTAGCGGGGTATGAGCAGTTCTTC.